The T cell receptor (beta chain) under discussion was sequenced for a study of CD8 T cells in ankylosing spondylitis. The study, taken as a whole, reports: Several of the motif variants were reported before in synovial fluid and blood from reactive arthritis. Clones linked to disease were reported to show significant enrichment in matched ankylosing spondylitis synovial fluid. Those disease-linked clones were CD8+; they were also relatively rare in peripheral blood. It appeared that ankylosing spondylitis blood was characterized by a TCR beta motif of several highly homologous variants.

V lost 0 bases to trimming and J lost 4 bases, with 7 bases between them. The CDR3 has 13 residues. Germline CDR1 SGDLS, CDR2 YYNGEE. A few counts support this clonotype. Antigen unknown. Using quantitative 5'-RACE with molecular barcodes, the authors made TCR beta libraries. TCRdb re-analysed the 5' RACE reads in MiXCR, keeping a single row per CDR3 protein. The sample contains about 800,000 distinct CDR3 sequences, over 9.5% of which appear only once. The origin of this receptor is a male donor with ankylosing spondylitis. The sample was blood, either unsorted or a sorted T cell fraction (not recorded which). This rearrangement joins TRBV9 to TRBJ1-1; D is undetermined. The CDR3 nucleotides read TGTGCCAGCAGCGTAGCTCGAAGCACTGAAGCTTTCTTT. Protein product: CASSVARSTEAFF.